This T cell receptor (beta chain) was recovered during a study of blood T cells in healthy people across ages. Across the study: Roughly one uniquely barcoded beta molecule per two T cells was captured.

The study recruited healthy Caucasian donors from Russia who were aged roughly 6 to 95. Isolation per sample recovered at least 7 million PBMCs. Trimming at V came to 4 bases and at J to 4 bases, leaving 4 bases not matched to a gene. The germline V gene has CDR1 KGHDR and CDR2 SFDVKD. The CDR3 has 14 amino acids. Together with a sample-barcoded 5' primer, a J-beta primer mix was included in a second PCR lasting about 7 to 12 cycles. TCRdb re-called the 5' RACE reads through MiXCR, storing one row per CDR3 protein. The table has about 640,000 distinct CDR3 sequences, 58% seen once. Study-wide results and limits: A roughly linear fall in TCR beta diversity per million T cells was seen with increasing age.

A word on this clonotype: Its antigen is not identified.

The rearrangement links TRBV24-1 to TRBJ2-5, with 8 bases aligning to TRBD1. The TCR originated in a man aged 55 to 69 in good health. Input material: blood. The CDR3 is CATSDPGGGETQYF. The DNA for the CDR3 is TGTGCCACCAGTGACCCAGGGGGCGGAGAGACCCAGTACTTC.